The clone carrying this TCR beta chain was detected ten times or more. Time point given: patch test 2, 6 weeks after DPC sensitization. Treatment in this sample: therapeutic diphenylcyclopropenone sensitization with weekly scalp DPC. These data originate in a study of human T cells and chemical hapten exposure. The CDR3 has 13 residues. The germline V gene has CDR1 SGHDN and CDR2 FVKESK. V shed 5 bases and J shed 5 bases, with 9 bases lying between them. MiXCR, run by TCRdb on the RACE reads, gives a single entry per CDR3 protein. The sample consists of just over 350,000 distinct CDR3 sequences, roughly 6.3% of them appearing once.

The chain carries TRBV14 and TRBJ2-2, with D uncertain. This clonotype originated in a woman aged 18-29 years with alopecia areata. Some clones in this sample may be carry-over from other donors' samples. Material: whole blood, obtained in connection with sensitization to the hapten diphenylcyclopropenone (DPC). CDR3 DNA sequence: TGTGCCAGCAGCGTAAAGAGAACCGGGGAGCTGTTTTTT. Translation gives CASSVKRTGELFF.